Here is one T cell receptor beta chain with its context. This record comes from a study of blood T cell repertoires in COVID-19. This table comes from immunoSEQ multiplex PCR, and its TCRdb copy is limited to in-frame clones, with some not included. Here the sample spans 200,000 to 300,000 clones, 70% to 90% being singletons. The sequence derives from a man aged 18 to 30 with active or convalescent COVID-19. The sequenced sample consisted of peripheral blood.

The CDR3 DNA reads TGTGCCAGCAGCTTAGACTGGGGGGTGCAGTTCTTC. Translating gives CASSLDWGVQFF. This chain joins TRBV7-3 and TRBJ2-1, with D possibly being TRBD2 (6 bases). Trimming cost V 2 bases and J 12 bases, with 11 bases left between them. The germline V gene encodes CDR1 SGHTA and CDR2 FQGTGA. CDR3 length: 12 amino acids.